This T cell receptor (beta chain) was recovered during a study of T cells in localized non-small cell lung cancer. Germline CDR1 and CDR2: SGHRS and YFSETQ. CDR3 length: 13 amino acids. V lost 4 bases and J 2 bases, leaving 7 bases between the germline ends. Sequencing used immunoSEQ multiplex PCR; TCRdb keeps in-frame clones, though not all of them. This sample yields around 83,000 clones, of which roughly 80% are seen a single time; under 25% belongs to the top ten. The V and J genes are TRBV5-1 and TRBJ1-5; D remains unclear. Source: PBMCs, taken before any cancer treatment. This TCR derives from a man aged 35-69 years with stage II squamous cell lung carcinoma. The CDR3, as DNA: TGCGCCAGCAGCCCGGAGGGCAATCAGCCCCAGCATTTT. This encodes CASSPEGNQPQHF.